The 13 T cell receptor beta chains given below trace back to one sample, sequenced in a study of tumor-infiltrating lymphocytes in localized non-small cell lung cancer. Sequencing used immunoSEQ multiplex PCR; TCRdb keeps in-frame clones, though not all of them. The sample has over 14,000 clones, more than 80% seen once; the top ten hold just over 2.5%. Sample: lung tumor tissue. The origin of the receptors is a human donor with non-small cell lung cancer.

This clone was recorded a few times. V and J are TRBV19 and TRBJ2-1; 9 bases map to TRBD1. V was pared by 5 bases and J by 9 bases, with 5 bases of the junction left unmatched. This CDR3 contains 13 residues. Germline loops: CDR1 LNHDA, CDR2 SQIVND (reference sequence). CDR3 sequence: CASSVTGGVEQFF. CDR3 DNA sequence: TGTGCCAGTAGTGTGACAGGGGGGGTTGAGCAGTTCTTC.

The genes are TRBV11-2 and TRBJ1-4; 9 bases align to TRBD1. Trimming removed 5 bases from V and 3 bases from J; junction bases left unmatched: 10. The germline V gene encodes CDR1 SGHAT and CDR2 FQNNGV. The CDR3 has 17 amino acids. The CDR3 spells CASSRFTGGSANEKLFF. CDR3 nucleotides: TGTGCCAGCAGCCGGTTCACAGGGGGCTCGGCTAATGAAAAACTGTTTTTT.

This sequence joins TRBV7-8 and TRBJ2-1; no firm D call. The germline V and J ends were trimmed by 4 bases and 2 bases, with 15 bases remaining between them. The CDR3 is 16 amino acids. Germline CDR1 is SGHVS and CDR2 is FQNEAQ. The CDR3 here is CASSSPWRTPYNEQFF. CDR3 nucleotide sequence: TGTGCCAGCAGCTCCCCATGGCGGACCCCCTACAATGAGCAGTTCTTC.

This rearrangement joins TRBV19 to TRBJ1-1, with 7 bases that match TRBD1. Trimming cost V 5 bases and J 7 bases; bases outside gene matches: 4. The CDR3 length is 12 residues. CDR1 is LNHDA, CDR2 SQIVND, per germline (reference sequence). In nucleotides, the CDR3 is TGTGCCAGTAGTTCCTGGACAGGTGAAGCTTTCTTT. As protein: CASSSWTGEAFF. Variable domain in full (rest from reference TRBV19 and TRBJ1-1): DGGITQSPKYLFRKEGQNVTLSCEQNLNHDAMYWYRQDPGQGLRLIYYSQIVNDFQKGDIAEGYSVSREKKESFPLTVTSAQKNPTAFYLCASSSWTGEAFFGQGTRLTVV.

The chain employs TRBV6-4 and TRBJ2-1, with D possibly matching TRBD2 (6 bases). Germline V gives CDR1 MRHNA, CDR2 SNTAGT. The V and J ends lost 0 bases and 6 bases respectively, with 12 bases between them. The CDR3 is made up of 15 amino acids. CDR3 nucleotides: TGTGCCAGCAGTGACTCATCGGGAGAGGGCAATGAGCAGTTCTTC. This translates into CASSDSSGEGNEQFF.

V is TRBV4-3 and J is TRBJ1-3; D is perhaps TRBD1 (5 bases). The CDR3 contains 20 residues. Trimming left V 0 bases short and J 7 bases short, with 28 bases between. In germline, CDR1 is LGHNA, CDR2 YSLEER. DNA for the CDR3: TGCGCCAGCAGCCAAGATCAGGGTCCTGAGCCCGGGGCAGGGAGGAACACCATATATTTT. This translates into CASSQDQGPEPGAGRNTIYF.

The chain employs TRBV19 and TRBJ2-1; TRBD2 might be the D (6 bases). Trimming took off 9 bases at V and 4 bases at J, with 16 bases between the two ends. The V gene's germline CDR1 is LNHDA and CDR2 SQIVND (reference sequence). The CDR3 runs 14 residues. The CDR3 region is CASNGGQRYNEQFF. CDR3 nucleotide sequence: TGTGCCAGCAACGGAGGGCAGAGATACAATGAGCAGTTCTTC.

The V call is TRBV11-1, the J call TRBJ2-7, with D perhaps matching TRBD1 (6 bases). This CDR3 spans 14 amino acids. CDR1 and CDR2 from the germline V gene are SGHAT and FQDESV (reference sequence). The V end lost 5 bases, the J end lost 1 base, and 12 bases lay between the germline ends. The CDR3 sequence: CASSPGTLSYEQYF. The CDR3 DNA sequence: TGTGCCAGCAGCCCCGGGACACTGTCCTACGAGCAGTACTTC.

V gene TRBV21-1 combines with J gene TRBJ2-2; TRBD2, the table's D call, was not compared with the DNA. TRBV21-1 is assigned pseudogene status. The CDR3 contains 16 residues. CDR3 residues: CASSKVGSGYTGELFF. In nucleotides, the CDR3 is TGTGCCAGCAGCAAAGTAGGTAGCGGATACACCGGGGAGCTGTTTTTT.

This chain connects TRBV25-1 to TRBJ1-2; D is unclear. The CDR3 totals 12 residues. Germline V CDR1 and CDR2: MGHDK, SYGVNS. The V and J ends lost 3 bases and 4 bases respectively, with 6 bases between them. The CDR3 DNA sequence: TGTGCCAGCAGTGAGAGTTTCTATGGCTACACCTTC. This codes for CASSESFYGYTF.

This rearrangement joins TRBV5-1 to TRBJ2-3; D remains ambiguous. The CDR3 length is 13 residues. From germline, CDR1 is SGHRS and CDR2 YFSETQ. Trimming removed 2 bases at V and 2 bases at J, with 6 bases between. CDR3 sequence: CASSLTFTDTQYF. CDR3 in DNA: TGCGCCAGCAGCTTAACTTTCACAGATACGCAGTATTTT. The full variable domain, rest sourced from reference TRBV5-1 and TRBJ2-3, is KAGVTQTPRYLIKTRGQQVTLSCSPISGHRSVSWYQQTPGQGLQFLFEYFSETQRNKGNFPGRFSGRQFSNSRSEMNVSTLELGDSALYLCASSLTFTDTQYFGPGTRLTVL.

The chain links TRBV7-2 to TRBJ1-2; tentatively, D is TRBD1 (6 bases). The CDR3 runs to 15 residues. Per germline, CDR1 SGHTA and CDR2 FQGNSA. V was cut by 0 bases and J by 8 bases, with 16 bases left in between. The CDR3 is CASSLAGQGIRGYTF. CDR3 DNA sequence: TGTGCCAGCAGCTTAGCGGGCCAGGGGATACGAGGCTACACCTTC.

This clone has more than one count but fewer than ten. The chain couples TRBV10-3 to TRBJ1-5; 12 bases line up with TRBD1. Germline loops: CDR1 ENHRY, CDR2 SYGVKD. With 6 bases clipped from V and 2 bases from J, the junction kept 11 bases outside the gene matches. This CDR3 comprises 18 residues. CDR3 sequence: CAISERDRGLWGNQPQHF. The CDR3 DNA follows: TGTGCCATCAGCGAAAGGGACAGGGGGCTATGGGGCAATCAGCCCCAGCATTTT.